This T cell receptor (beta chain) is drawn from a study of T cell responses to AZD1222 COVID-19 vaccine. Study-level results: Baseline seropositives among AZD1222 recipients totaled only 5 to 7. Repertoires were collected only later (after the peak T cell response had occurred).

The data were produced by immunoSEQ multiplex PCR, yet TCRdb's version contains in-frame clones alone and is incomplete. This table has approximately 42,000 clones, around 88% appearing once. In regard to this clone: The antigen is not known.

Germline assignment: CDR1 LGHDT and CDR2 YNNKEL (reference sequence). Trimming pared 10 bases from V and 0 bases from J, leaving 9 bases between. The CDR3 has 13 residues. Here the sequenced sample was peripheral blood, taken 28 days after the second AZD1222 dose. This TCR was sampled from an adult who received the AZD1222 COVID-19 vaccine. V is TRBV3-1 (or the pseudogene TRBV3-2) and J is TRBJ1-4; TRBD1 is a possible D gene (6 bases). The CDR3 loop reads CATGAATNEKLFF. As DNA, the CDR3 is TGTGCCACAGGGGCCGCAACTAATGAAAAACTGTTTTTT.